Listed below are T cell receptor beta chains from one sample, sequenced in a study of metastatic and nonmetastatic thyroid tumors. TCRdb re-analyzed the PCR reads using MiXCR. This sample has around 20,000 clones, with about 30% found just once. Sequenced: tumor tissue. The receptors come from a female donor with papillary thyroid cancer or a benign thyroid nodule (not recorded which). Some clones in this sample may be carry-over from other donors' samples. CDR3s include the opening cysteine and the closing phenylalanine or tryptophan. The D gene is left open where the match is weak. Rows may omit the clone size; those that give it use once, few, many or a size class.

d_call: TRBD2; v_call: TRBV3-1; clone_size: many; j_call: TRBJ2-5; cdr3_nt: TGTGCCAGCAACAAAGCGGGAGCTCAAGAGACCCAGTACTTC; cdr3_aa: CASNKAGAQETQYF
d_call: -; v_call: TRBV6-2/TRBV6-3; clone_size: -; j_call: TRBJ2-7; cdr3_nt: TGCGCCAGCAGCCCCCAAGGCTTGCACGAGCAGTACTTT; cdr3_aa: CASSPQGLHEQYF
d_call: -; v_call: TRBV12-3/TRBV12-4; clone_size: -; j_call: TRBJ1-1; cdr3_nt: TGTGCCAGCATTTTTAGGGCGACTATGAACACTGAAGCTTTCTTT; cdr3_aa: CASIFRATMNTEAFF
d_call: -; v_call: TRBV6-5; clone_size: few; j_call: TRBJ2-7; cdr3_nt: TGTGCCAGCAGTTACCGGGTGTGGGGCTACGAGCAGTACTTC; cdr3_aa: CASSYRVWGYEQYF
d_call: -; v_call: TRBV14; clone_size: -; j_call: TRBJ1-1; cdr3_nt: TGTGCCAGCAGCCAAGATCTGGAAGGGGTAGCTTTCTTT; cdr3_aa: CASSQDLEGVAFF
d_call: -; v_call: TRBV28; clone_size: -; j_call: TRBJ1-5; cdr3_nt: TGTGCCAGCAGTTTGTGGGGTGGAAGCAATCAGCCCCAGCATTTT; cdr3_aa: CASSLWGGSNQPQHF
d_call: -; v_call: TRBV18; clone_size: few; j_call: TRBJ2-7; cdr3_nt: TGTGCCAGCTCACCACCGGGGGACTACGAGCAGTACTTC; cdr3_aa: CASSPPGDYEQYF
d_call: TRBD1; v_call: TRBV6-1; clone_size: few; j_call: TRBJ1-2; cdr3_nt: TGTGCCAGCAGTTTTGATTACAATCAGGACAGGCCGATCTTC; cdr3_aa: CASSFDYNQDRPIF
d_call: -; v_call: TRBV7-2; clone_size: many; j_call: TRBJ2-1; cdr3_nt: TGTGCCAGCAGCCCCGGACCCAACAATGAGCAGTTCTTC; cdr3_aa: CASSPGPNNEQFF
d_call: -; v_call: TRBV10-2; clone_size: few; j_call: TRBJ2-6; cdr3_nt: TGCGCCAGCAGTCACAGGGACTCTGGTGCCAACGTCCTGACTTTC; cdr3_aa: CASSHRDSGANVLTF
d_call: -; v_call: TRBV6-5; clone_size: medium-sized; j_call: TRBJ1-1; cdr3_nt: TGTGCCAGCAGTTACGGCGGGAGTAGGAACACTGAAGCTTTCTTT; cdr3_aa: CASSYGGSRNTEAFF
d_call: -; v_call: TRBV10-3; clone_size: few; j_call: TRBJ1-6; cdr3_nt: TGTGCCATCACTTCAGGGCATTCACCCCTCCACTTT; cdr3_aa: CAITSGHSPLHF
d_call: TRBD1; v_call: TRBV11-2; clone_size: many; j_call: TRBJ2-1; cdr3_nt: TGTGCCAGCAGAAACACAGGGGGCAATGAGCAGTTCTTC; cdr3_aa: CASRNTGGNEQFF
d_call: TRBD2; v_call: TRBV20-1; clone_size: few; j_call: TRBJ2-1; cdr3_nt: TGCAGTGCTAGAGCGCCGGGACTAGCGCATGAGCAGTTCTTC; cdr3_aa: CSARAPGLAHEQFF
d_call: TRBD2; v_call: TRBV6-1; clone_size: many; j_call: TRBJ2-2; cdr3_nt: TGTGCCAGTTATAGCGGGGACACCGGGGAGCTGTTTTTT; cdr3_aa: CASYSGDTGELFF
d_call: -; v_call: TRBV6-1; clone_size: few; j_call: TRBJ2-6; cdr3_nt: TGTGCCATCAGTCCAAATTATAGTGGGGCCAACTTCCTGACTTTC; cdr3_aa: CAISPNYSGANFLTF
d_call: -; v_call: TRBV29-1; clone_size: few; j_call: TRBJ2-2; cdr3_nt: TGCAGCGCCGGTGGCCTAGGTGGTAGTGGCGGGGAGCTGTTTTTT; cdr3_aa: CSAGGLGGSGGELFF
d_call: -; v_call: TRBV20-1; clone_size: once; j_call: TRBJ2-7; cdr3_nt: TGCAGTGCTAGAGATGGTCGGGAAGCTTCTAAACTCTCCTACGAGCAGTACTTC; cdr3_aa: CSARDGREASKLSYEQYF
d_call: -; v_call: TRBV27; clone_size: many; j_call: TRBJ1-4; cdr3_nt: TGTGCCAGCAGTTCGCTCGCCTGGGGGACTAATGAAAAACTGTTTTTT; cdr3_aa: CASSSLAWGTNEKLFF
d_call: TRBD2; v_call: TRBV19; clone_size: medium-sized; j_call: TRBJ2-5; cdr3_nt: TGTGCCAGTAGTATGGAGCGGGAGGGCCGGGAGACCCAGTACTTC; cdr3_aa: CASSMEREGRETQYF
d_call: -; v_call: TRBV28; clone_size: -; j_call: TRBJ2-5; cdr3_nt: TGTGCCAGTGACTTAGGGGAGACCCAGTACTTC; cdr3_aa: CASDLGETQYF
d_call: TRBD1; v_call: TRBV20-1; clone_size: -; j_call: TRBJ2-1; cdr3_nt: TGCAGTGCCACGGCGGGACAGGATTACAATGAGCAGTTCTTC; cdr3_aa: CSATAGQDYNEQFF
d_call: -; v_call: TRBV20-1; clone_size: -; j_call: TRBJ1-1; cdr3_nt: TGCAGTGCTATAGATTCCAATGGGGATCTTGAAGCTTTCTTT; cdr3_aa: CSAIDSNGDLEAFF
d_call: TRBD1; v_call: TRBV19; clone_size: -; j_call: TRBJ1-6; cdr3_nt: TGTGCCAGTAGTATAGGAAAGGGGACAGTGGTCCAATCCCCCCTCCGCTTT; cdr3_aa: CASSIGKGTVVQSPLRF
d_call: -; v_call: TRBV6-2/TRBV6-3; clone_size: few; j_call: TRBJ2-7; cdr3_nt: TGTGCCAGCAGTCGGAGTTTAGGGGATCCTTTCTACGAGCAGTACTTC; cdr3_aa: CASSRSLGDPFYEQYF
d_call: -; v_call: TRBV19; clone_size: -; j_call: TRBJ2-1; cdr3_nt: TGTGCCAGTAGTATTCAGCGGGTGCGTCCAAATGAGCAGTTCTTC; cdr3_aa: CASSIQRVRPNEQFF
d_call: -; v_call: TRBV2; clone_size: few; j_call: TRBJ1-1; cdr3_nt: TGTGCCAGCACCCTTTCCGGGGGGGAAGCTTTCTTT; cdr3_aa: CASTLSGGEAFF
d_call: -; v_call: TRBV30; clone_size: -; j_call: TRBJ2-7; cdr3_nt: TGTGCCAGTGATCGGGCCGACTACGAGCAGTACTTC; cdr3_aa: CASDRADYEQYF
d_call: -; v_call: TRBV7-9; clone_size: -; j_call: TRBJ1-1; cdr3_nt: TGTGCCAGCAGCTTAGACCAGGGGCGGACTGAAGCTTTCTTT; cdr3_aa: CASSLDQGRTEAFF
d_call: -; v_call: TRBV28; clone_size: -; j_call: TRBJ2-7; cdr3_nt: TGTGCCAGCAGTTACATATCAAGGACTAGAGGGGGACTTTACGAGCAGTACTTC; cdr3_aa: CASSYISRTRGGLYEQYF
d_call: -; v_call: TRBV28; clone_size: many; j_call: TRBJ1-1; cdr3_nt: TGTGCCAGCAGTCTAACACGGATGAACACTGAAGCTTTCTTT; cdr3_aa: CASSLTRMNTEAFF
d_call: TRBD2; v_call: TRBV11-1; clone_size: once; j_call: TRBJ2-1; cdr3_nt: TGTGCCAGCAGACTAGCGGGGGGTCCAAGTAATGAGCAGTTCTTC; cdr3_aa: CASRLAGGPSNEQFF
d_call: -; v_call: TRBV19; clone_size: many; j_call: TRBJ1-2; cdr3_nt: TGTGCCAGTAGAACTAATGCCGCGGGGCCCTATGGCTACACCTTC; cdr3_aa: CASRTNAAGPYGYTF
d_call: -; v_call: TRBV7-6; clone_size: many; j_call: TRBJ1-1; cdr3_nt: TGTGCCAGCAGCTTATCCTCTGGGAACACTGAAGCTTTCTTT; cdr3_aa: CASSLSSGNTEAFF
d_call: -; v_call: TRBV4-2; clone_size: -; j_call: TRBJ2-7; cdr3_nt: TGTGCCAGCAGCCAGCAACTTAGCGGAGCCTCCTACGAGCAGTACTTC; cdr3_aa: CASSQQLSGASYEQYF
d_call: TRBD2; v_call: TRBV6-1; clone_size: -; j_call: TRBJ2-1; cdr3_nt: TGTGCCAGCAGTGAATCTAAGCGGGAGAAGCAGTCCTTC; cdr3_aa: CASSESKREKQSF
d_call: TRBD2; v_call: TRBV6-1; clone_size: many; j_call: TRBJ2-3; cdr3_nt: TGTGCCAGCAGTCTAGCGGGCCTCACAGATACGCAGTATTTT; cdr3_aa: CASSLAGLTDTQYF
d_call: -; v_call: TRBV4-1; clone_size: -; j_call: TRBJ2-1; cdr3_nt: TGCGCCAGCAGCCAGCGGAGGAGCGAGCAGTTCTTC; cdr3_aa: CASSQRRSEQFF
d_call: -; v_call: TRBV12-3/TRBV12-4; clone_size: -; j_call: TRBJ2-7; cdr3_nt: TGTGCCAGCAGACCACCGGGATTACCCTCCTACGAGCAGTACTTC; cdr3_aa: CASRPPGLPSYEQYF
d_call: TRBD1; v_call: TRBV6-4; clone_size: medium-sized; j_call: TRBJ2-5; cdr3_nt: TGTGCCAGCAGGAGCAGGGGACAGGGTCGTGAAGAGACCCAGTACTTC; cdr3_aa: CASRSRGQGREETQYF
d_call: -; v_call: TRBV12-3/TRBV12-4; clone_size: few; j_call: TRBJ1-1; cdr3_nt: TGTGCCAGCAGTTTTAAACCTTACACTGAAGCTTTCTTT; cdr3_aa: CASSFKPYTEAFF
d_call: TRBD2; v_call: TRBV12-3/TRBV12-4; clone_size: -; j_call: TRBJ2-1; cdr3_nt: TGTGCCAGCAGTTTAGCTAGCGGGGGCGGCAATGAGCAGTTCTTC; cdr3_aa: CASSLASGGGNEQFF
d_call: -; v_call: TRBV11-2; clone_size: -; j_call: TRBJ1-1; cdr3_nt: TGTGCCAGCAGCTTAGTATCGGGGGCTGGGAACACTGAAGCTTTCTTT; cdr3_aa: CASSLVSGAGNTEAFF
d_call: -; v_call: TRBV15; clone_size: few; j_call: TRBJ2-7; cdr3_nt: TGTGCCACCAGCAGAGTGGGGGACGAGCAGTACTTT; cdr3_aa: CATSRVGDEQYF
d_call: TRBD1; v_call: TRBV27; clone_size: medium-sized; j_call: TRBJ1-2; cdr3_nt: TGTGCCAGCAGTTCGACGATCACGGGGACAGGAGGATACTATGGCTACACCTTC; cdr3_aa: CASSSTITGTGGYYGYTF